This T cell receptor (beta chain) was recorded in a study of response to subunit inactivated influenza vaccine (dated by TCRdb to the late 2010s). A note on the overall study: The study used deep quantitative T cell receptor repertoire profiling to track responses to a trivalent subunit inactivated influenza vaccine.

V gives up 6 bases and J gives up 2 bases, and the segment between their germline ends measures 15 bases. The cysteine opens and the phenylalanine closes a CDR3 of 14 amino acids. The read is trimmed to its CDR3 DNA, 42 bases read in frame from base 1. In the germline V gene, CDR1 corresponds to SQVTM and CDR2 to ANQGSEA. About this clonotype itself: Its specific antigen is unknown. The record has no base qualities; no much larger clone is one base away.

Library preparation was by RT-PCR. TCRdb records Illumina HiSeq 2500 as the sequencer. TCRdb applied fastp at Q25 and MiXCR to the public reads, then kept only in-frame beta chains. Identical CDR3 proteins give one entry, which carries the most common genes and DNA. This sample has around 530,000 distinct CDR3 sequences in its table, and more than 15% of those were observed once. Jointly, the top ten make up 3% to 3.5% of the sample. Study-wide findings and limitations: The authors suggested that each seasonal influenza vaccination may recruit only a limited number of new T cells.

This chain joins TRBV29-1 to TRBJ2-3; D gene: possibly TRBD1, on 6 matching bases. This TCR was recovered from a man aged 50 to 75 who received an inactivated influenza vaccine. Donor details come from another sample of the same person, matched by shared clones. The sequencing used CD4+ T cells sorted from PBMCs, collected 23 months after vaccination. The CDR3 protein sequence reads: CSVAKGQHTDTQYF. The nucleotide sequence reads TGCAGCGTAGCTAAGGGACAACACACAGATACGCAGTATTTT.